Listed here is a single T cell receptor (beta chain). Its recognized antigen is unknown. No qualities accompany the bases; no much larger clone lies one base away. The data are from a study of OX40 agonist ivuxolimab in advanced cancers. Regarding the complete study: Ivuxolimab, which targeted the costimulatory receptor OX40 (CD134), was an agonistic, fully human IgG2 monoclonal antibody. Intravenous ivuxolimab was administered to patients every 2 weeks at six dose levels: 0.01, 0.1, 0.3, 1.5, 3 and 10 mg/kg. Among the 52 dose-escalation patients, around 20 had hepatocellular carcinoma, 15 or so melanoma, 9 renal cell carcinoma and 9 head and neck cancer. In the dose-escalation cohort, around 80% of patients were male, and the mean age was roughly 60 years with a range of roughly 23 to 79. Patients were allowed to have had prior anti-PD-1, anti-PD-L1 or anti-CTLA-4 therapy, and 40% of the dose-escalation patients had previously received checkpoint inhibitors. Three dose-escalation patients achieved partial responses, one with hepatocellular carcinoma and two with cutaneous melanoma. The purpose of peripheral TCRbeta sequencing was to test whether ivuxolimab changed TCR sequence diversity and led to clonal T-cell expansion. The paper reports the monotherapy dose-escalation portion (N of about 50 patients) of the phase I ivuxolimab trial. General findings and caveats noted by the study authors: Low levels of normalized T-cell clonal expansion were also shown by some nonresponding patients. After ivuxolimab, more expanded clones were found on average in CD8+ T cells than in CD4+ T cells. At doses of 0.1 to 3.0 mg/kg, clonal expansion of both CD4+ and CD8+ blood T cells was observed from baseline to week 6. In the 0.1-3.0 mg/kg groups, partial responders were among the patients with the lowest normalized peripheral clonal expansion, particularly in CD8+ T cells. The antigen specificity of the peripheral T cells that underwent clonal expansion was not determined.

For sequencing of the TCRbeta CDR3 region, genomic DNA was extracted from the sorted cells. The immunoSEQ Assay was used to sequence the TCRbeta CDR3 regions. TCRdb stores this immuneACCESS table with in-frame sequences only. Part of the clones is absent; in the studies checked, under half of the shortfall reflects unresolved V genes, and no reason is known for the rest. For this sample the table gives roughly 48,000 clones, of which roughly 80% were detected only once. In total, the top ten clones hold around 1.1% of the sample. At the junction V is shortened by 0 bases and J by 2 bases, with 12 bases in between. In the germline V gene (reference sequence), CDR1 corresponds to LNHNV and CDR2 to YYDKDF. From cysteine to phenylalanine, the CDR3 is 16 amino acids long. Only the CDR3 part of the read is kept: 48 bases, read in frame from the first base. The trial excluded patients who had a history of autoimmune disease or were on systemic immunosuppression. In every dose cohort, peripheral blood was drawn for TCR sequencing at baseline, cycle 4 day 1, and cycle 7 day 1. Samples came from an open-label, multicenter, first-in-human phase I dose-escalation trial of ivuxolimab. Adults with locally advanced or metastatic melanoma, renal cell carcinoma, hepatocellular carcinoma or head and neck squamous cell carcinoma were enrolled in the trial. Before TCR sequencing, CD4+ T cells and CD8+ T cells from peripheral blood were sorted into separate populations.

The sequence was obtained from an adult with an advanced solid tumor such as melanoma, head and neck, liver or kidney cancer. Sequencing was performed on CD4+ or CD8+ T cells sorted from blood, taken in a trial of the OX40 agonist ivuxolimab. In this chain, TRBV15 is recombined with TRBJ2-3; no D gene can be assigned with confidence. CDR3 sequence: CATSREAMHLTDTQYF. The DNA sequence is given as TGTGCCACCAGCAGAGAGGCGATGCACCTCACAGATACGCAGTATTTT.